The 21 T cell receptor beta chains presented below share a single source sample, sequenced in a study of T cell responses to AZD1222 COVID-19 vaccine. The data were produced by immunoSEQ multiplex PCR, yet TCRdb's version contains in-frame clones alone and is incomplete. The sample consists of 200,000 to 250,000 clones, approximately 94% of them appearing once. This material consisted of peripheral blood, taken 28 days after the second dose of the MenACWY control vaccine. All receptors derive from an adult who received the MenACWY meningococcal vaccine as a control.

V usage is TRBV28 and J usage is TRBJ2-7; D is perhaps TRBD1 or TRBD2 (6 bases each). CDR1 and CDR2 (germline): MDHEN, SYDVKM. The V end lost 4 bases, the J end lost 2 bases, and 18 bases lay between the germline ends. The CDR3 spans 16 residues. This CDR3 is CASSSTRGTPTYEQYF. CDR3 in DNA: TGTGCCAGCAGTTCAACTCGGGGGACACCCACCTACGAGCAGTACTTC.

The J gene is TRBJ1-1, the V gene TRBV6-2 or TRBV6-3; TRBD1 aligns across 8 bases. Looked up from germline, CDR1 is MNHEY and CDR2 is SVGEGT. Trimming at V came to 6 bases and at J to 1 base, leaving 10 bases not matched to a gene. The length of the CDR3 is 16 residues. The DNA of the CDR3 is TGTGCCAGCAGCCCTGGGGACAGGTGGGAGAACACTGAAGCTTTCTTT. It encodes CASSPGDRWENTEAFF.

This chain joins TRBV7-9 and TRBJ1-2; D is unresolved. This CDR3 has 15 amino acids. Trimming took 0 bases from V and 8 from J, leaving 16 bases between them. Per germline, CDR1 SEHNR and CDR2 FQNEAQ (reference sequence). The CDR3 DNA follows: TGTGCCAGCAGCTTAGCCGACGGACTCAGGAGGGGCTACACCTTC. Translated: CASSLADGLRRGYTF. The full variable domain, its missing parts supplied by reference TRBV7-9 and TRBJ1-2, is DTGVSQNPRHKITKRGQNVTFRCDPISEHNRLYWYRQTLGQGPEFLTYFQNEAQLEKSRLLSDRFSAERPKGSFSTLEIQRTEQGDSAMYLCASSLADGLRRGYTFGSGTRLTVV.

The gene calls are TRBV28 and TRBJ1-1; a possible D gene is TRBD1 (5 bases). V was shortened by 6 bases and J by 0 bases, with 14 bases between the two germline ends. The V gene's germline CDR1 is MDHEN and CDR2 SYDVKM. CDR3 length equals 15 residues. This chain's CDR3 is CASREGSSLNTEAFF. The CDR3 DNA is TGTGCCAGCAGGGAGGGGTCCAGTTTGAACACTGAAGCTTTCTTT. The full variable domain, rest sourced from reference TRBV28 and TRBJ1-1, is DVKVTQSSRYLVKRTGEKVFLECVQDMDHENMFWYRQDPGLGLRLIYFSYDVKMKEKGDIPEGYSVSREKKERFSLILESASTNQTSMYLCASREGSSLNTEAFFGQGTRLTVV.

The V and J genes are TRBV2 and TRBJ1-2; no firm D call. The germline V and J ends were trimmed by 6 bases and 6 bases, with 11 bases remaining between them. Looked up from germline, CDR1 is SNHLY and CDR2 is FYNNEI. The CDR3 has 12 amino acids. This CDR3 is CASRPGFDGYTF. The DNA of the CDR3 is TGTGCCAGCAGGCCAGGATTCGATGGCTACACCTTC. The complete variable domain, with remaining parts taken from reference TRBV2 and TRBJ1-2, reads EPEVTQTPSHQVTQMGQEVILRCVPISNHLYFYWYRQILGQKVEFLVSFYNNEISEKSEIFDDQFSVERPDGSNFTLKIRSTKLEDSAMYFCASRPGFDGYTFGSGTRLTVV.

The V call is TRBV19, the J call TRBJ2-7, with 8 bases that match TRBD1. This CDR3 has 15 amino acids. With 5 bases clipped from V and 0 bases from J, the junction kept 6 bases outside the gene matches. Germline V gene lookup returns CDR1 LNHDA and CDR2 SQIVND (reference sequence). The chain's CDR3 is CASSLMTGASYEQYF. For the CDR3, the DNA is TGTGCCAGTAGTTTAATGACAGGGGCCTCCTACGAGCAGTACTTC.

The J gene is TRBJ2-3, the V gene TRBV6-1; 11 bases map to TRBD2. The CDR3 is made up of 15 amino acids. The germline CDR1 and CDR2 sequences are MNHNS and SASEGT. V trimming: 4 bases; J trimming: 2 bases; junction bases outside the gene matches: 2. The CDR3 loop reads CASSVAGGPTDTQYF. The CDR3 DNA follows: TGTGCCAGCAGTGTAGCGGGAGGGCCCACAGATACGCAGTATTTT.

CDR3 bases: TGCAGTGCTAGCGATGAAAAACTGTTTTTT. It translates to CSASDEKLFF. The V and J genes are TRBV20-1 and TRBJ1-4; D not resolved. V lost 3 bases and J 6 bases, leaving 2 bases between the germline ends. The CDR3 runs 10 residues. CDR1 and CDR2 (germline): DFQATT, SNEGSKA (reference sequence).

This chain links TRBV18 with TRBJ2-3; D is possibly TRBD1 (6 bases). The CDR3 is 16 amino acids. Germline CDR1 and CDR2: KGHSH and LQKENI. V lost 1 base to trimming and J lost 2 bases, with 13 bases between them. CDR3 DNA sequence: TGTGCCAGCTCACCACGTGGACAGTCGTCCACAGATACGCAGTATTTT. This encodes CASSPRGQSSTDTQYF.

V usage is TRBV9 and J usage is TRBJ2-1; 10 bases align to TRBD1. CDR3 size: 16 residues. V shed 3 bases and J 6 bases; nucleotides not matched to a gene: 9. Germline loops: CDR1 SGDLS, CDR2 YYNGEE. The CDR3 region has the DNA TGTGCCAGCAGCGGCCAAGGGACAGGGGATGGCAATGAGCAGTTCTTC. This sequence encodes CASSGQGTGDGNEQFF. Together with reference TRBV9 and TRBJ2-1, the CDR3 gives the full variable domain: DSGVTQTPKHLITATGQRVTLRCSPRSGDLSVYWYQQSLDQGLQFLIQYYNGEERAKGNILERFSAQQFPDLHSELNLSSLELGDSALYFCASSGQGTGDGNEQFFGPGTRLTVL.

The chain links TRBV3-1 (or the pseudogene TRBV3-2) to TRBJ2-5; D is perhaps TRBD2 (5 bases). V dropped 0 bases and J dropped 1 base, with 9 bases sitting between them. From germline, CDR1 is LGHDT and CDR2 YNNKEL (reference sequence). The CDR3 runs to 15 residues. The chain's CDR3 is CASSQESGSQETQYF. The DNA for the CDR3 is TGTGCCAGCAGCCAAGAGTCGGGAAGCCAAGAGACCCAGTACTTC.

This chain joins TRBV5-5 and TRBJ1-6; possibly TRBD1 for D (6 bases). Per germline, CDR1 SGHKS and CDR2 YYEKEE (reference sequence). V lost 0 bases and J 9 bases, leaving 10 bases between the germline ends. The CDR3 contains 14 residues. The CDR3, as DNA: TGTGCCAGCAGCTTGGGCAGGGGAGCTTCACCCCTCCACTTT. It is translated as CASSLGRGASPLHF. The full variable domain, its missing parts supplied by reference TRBV5-5 and TRBJ1-6, is DAGVTQSPTHLIKTRGQQVTLRCSPISGHKSVSWYQQVLGQGPQFIFQYYEKEERGRGNFPDRFSARQFPNYSSELNVNALLLGDSALYLCASSLGRGASPLHFGNGTRLTVT.

CDR3: CASSPGGYGYTF. CDR3 sequence (DNA): TGTGCCAGCAGCCCAGGGGGCTATGGCTACACCTTC. The chain couples TRBV7-9 to TRBJ1-2; 7 bases align to TRBD1. V was clipped by 5 bases and J by 4 bases; unmatched bases: 1. CDR3 size: 12 residues. The germline CDR1 and CDR2 sequences are SEHNR and FQNEAQ (reference sequence).

This chain connects TRBV4-1 to TRBJ1-5; 8 bases agree with TRBD1. Germline lookup yields CDR1 MGHRA and CDR2 YSYEKL. This CDR3 has 15 amino acids. V lost 5 bases to trimming and J lost 6 bases; unmatched junction nucleotides: 9. The CDR3 here is CASSSRWTGIQPQHF. As DNA, the CDR3 is TGCGCCAGCAGCAGCCGCTGGACAGGGATTCAGCCCCAGCATTTT.

The chain is built from TRBV6-5 and TRBJ2-1; D may match TRBD1 or TRBD2 (5 bases each). CDR3 size: 14 residues. Between the trimmed V and J ends, which lost 10 bases and 4 bases, there was a span of 17 bases. Germline V gives CDR1 MNHEY, CDR2 SVGAGI. As DNA, the CDR3 is TGTGCCACCTCGGACATTTCGGGGTACAATGAGCAGTTCTTC. This codes for CATSDISGYNEQFF.

DNA of the CDR3: TGTGCCAGCATCCGAGGGGGGGCCGGTTACGAGCAGTACTTC. It yields the protein CASIRGGAGYEQYF. This chain joins TRBV28 and TRBJ2-7; tentative D call: TRBD2 (7 bases). V gave up 7 bases and J gave up 4 bases, with 17 bases separating them. From germline, CDR1 is MDHEN and CDR2 SYDVKM. The CDR3 is 14 amino acids.

To note about this clone: Other DNA sequences in this sample translate to the same CDR3. V usage is TRBV18 and J usage is TRBJ1-3; D call uncertain. V dropped 3 bases and J dropped 0 bases, with 6 bases sitting between them. This CDR3 comprises 14 residues. Germline lookup yields CDR1 KGHSH and CDR2 LQKENI. The CDR3, as DNA: TGTGCCAGCTCACCGGGGAGCTCTGGAAACACCATATATTTT. Its translation: CASSPGSSGNTIYF.

The CDR3 DNA is TGTGCCAGCAGCAAAGGACAGGGCGAAAAACTGTTTTTT. The encoded protein is CASSKGQGEKLFF. The rearrangement links TRBV7-3 to TRBJ1-4; 8 bases align to TRBD1. Trimming took 5 bases from V and 8 from J; bases not matched to a gene: 4. The CDR3 runs to 13 residues. The germline CDR1 and CDR2 sequences are SGHTA and FQGTGA.

The rearrangement uses TRBV29-1 and TRBJ1-3; TRBD1 is a possible D gene (5 bases). V gave up 3 bases and J gave up 3 bases, with 9 bases separating them. The CDR3 length is 13 residues. Germline V gives CDR1 SQVTM, CDR2 ANQGSEA. CDR3 nucleotide sequence: TGCAGCGTTGACGCGGGGGATGGAAACACCATATATTTT. It codes for CSVDAGDGNTIYF.

The chain employs TRBV27 and TRBJ2-3; D is unresolved. Germline loops: CDR1 MNHEY, CDR2 SMNVEV (reference sequence). The CDR3 covers 16 residues. V was pared by 1 base and J by 2 bases, with 13 bases between. CDR3 sequence: CASSLFARSTTDTQYF. DNA of the CDR3: TGTGCCAGCAGTTTATTTGCCAGGAGCACCACAGATACGCAGTATTTT.

The gene calls are TRBV5-1 and TRBJ2-5; tentative D call: TRBD1 (6 bases). The germline gives CDR1 SGHRS, CDR2 YFSETQ. This CDR3 is 14 amino acids long. V shed 7 bases and J shed 2 bases, with 15 bases lying between them. The CDR3 bases are TGCGCCAGCGACCCGGACAGACATCAAGAGACCCAGTACTTC. It specifies CASDPDRHQETQYF. Using reference TRBV5-1 and TRBJ2-5 for the parts outside the CDR3, the full variable domain is KAGVTQTPRYLIKTRGQQVTLSCSPISGHRSVSWYQQTPGQGLQFLFEYFSETQRNKGNFPGRFSGRQFSNSRSEMNVSTLELGDSALYLCASDPDRHQETQYFGPGTRLLVL.